This note documents a single T cell receptor beta chain sequence. Its matching antigen is unknown. This sample was included in a study of cytomegalovirus exposure and HLA in healthy donors. Primers for the PCR totalled 60 Vbeta and 13 Jbeta. Sequencing was performed with immunoSEQ multiplex PCR; in TCRdb, only in-frame clones are kept and a portion is missing. Among more than 90,000 clones listed, approximately 76% were seen once. General observations from the study: Among TCR sequences, most were rare, though some public TCRs appeared in many donors. In vitro, three CMV-associated chains proved specific for CMV antigens.

CDR3 length equals 11 residues. Between the trimmed V and J ends, which lost 7 bases and 4 bases, there was a span of 8 bases. Sequencing was done on a sample of PBMCs. The source is a man aged 45-60 years in good health and CMV-seropositive. The rearrangement joins TRBV23-1 to TRBJ2-7; D might be TRBD1 (5 bases). TRBV23-1 falls under the ORF class, with uncertain function. In nucleotides, the CDR3 is TGCGCCAGCAAAAGGGGTTACGAGCAGTACTTC. Translation: CASKRGYEQYF.